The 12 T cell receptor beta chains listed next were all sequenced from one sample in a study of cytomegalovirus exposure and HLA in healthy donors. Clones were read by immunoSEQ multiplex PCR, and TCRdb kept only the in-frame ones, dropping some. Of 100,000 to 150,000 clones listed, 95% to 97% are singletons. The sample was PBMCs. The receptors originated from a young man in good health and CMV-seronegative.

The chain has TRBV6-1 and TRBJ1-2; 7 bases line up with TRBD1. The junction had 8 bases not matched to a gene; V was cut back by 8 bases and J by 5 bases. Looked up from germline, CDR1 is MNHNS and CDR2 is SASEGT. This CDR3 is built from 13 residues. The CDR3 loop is CASAEQGWYGYTF. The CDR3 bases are TGTGCCAGCGCGGAACAGGGGTGGTATGGCTACACCTTC.

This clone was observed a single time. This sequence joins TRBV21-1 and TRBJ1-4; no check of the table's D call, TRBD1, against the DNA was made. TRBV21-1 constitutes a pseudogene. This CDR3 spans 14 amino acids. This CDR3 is CASSKDRGLEKLFF. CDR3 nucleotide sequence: TGTGCCAGCAGCAAAGACAGGGGGCTTGAAAAACTGTTTTTT.

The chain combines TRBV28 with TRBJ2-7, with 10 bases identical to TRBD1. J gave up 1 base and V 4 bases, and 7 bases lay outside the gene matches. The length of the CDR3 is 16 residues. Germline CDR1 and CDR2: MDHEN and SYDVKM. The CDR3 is CASSYTDRGLSYEQYF. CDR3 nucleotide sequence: TGTGCCAGCAGTTATACCGACAGGGGGCTTTCCTACGAGCAGTACTTC.

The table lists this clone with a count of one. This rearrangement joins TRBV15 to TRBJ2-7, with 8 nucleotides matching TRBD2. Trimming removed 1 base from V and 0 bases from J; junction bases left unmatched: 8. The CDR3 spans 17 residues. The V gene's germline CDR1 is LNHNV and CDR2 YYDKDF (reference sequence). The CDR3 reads CATSRVPTSGSSYEQYF. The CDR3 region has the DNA TGTGCCACCAGCAGAGTCCCAACTAGCGGAAGCTCCTACGAGCAGTACTTC.

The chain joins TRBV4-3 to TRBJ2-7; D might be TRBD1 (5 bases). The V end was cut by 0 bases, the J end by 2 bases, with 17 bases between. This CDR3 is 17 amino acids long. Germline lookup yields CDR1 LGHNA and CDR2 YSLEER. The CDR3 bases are TGCGCCAGCAGCCAAGATCTTTCCAGGGAAGATGCCTACGAGCAGTACTTC. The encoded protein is CASSQDLSREDAYEQYF.

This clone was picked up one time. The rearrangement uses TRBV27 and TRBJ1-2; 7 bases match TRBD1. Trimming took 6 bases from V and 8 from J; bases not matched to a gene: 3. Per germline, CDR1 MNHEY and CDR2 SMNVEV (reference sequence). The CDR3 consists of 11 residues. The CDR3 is CASRQGGGYTF. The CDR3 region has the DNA TGTGCCAGCAGGCAGGGGGGCGGCTACACCTTC.

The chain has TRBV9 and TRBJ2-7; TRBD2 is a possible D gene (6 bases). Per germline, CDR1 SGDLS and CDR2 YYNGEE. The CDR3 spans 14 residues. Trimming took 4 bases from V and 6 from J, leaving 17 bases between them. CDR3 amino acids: CASSSSPAGSEQYF. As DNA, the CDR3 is TGTGCCAGCAGCTCGTCCCCCGCGGGGTCCGAGCAGTACTTC. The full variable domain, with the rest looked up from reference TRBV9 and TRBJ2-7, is DSGVTQTPKHLITATGQRVTLRCSPRSGDLSVYWYQQSLDQGLQFLIQYYNGEERAKGNILERFSAQQFPDLHSELNLSSLELGDSALYFCASSSSPAGSEQYFGPGTRLTVT.

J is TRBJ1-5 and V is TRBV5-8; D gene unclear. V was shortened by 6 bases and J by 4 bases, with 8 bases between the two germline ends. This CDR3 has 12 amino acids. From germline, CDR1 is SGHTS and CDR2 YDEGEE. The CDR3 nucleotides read TGTGCCAGCACCCCGAGGAATCAGCCCCAGCATTTT. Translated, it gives CASTPRNQPQHF.

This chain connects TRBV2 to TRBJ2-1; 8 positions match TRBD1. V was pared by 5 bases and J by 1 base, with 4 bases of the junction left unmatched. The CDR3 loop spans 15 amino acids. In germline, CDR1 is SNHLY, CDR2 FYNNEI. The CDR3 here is CASSRTGGSYNEQFF. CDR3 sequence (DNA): TGTGCCAGCAGTCGAACAGGGGGATCCTACAATGAGCAGTTCTTC.

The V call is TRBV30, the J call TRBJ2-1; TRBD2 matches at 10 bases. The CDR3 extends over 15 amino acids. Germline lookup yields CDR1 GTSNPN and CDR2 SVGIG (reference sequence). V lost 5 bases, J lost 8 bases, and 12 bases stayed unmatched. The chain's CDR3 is CAWLFTSGAGYEQFF. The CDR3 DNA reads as TGTGCCTGGCTTTTTACTAGCGGGGCAGGATATGAGCAGTTCTTC.

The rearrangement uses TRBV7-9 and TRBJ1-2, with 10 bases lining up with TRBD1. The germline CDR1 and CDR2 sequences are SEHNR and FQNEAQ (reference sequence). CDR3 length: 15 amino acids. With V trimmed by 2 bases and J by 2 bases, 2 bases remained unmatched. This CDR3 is CASSLPTGGNYGYTF. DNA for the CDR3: TGTGCCAGCAGCTTACCGACAGGGGGCAACTATGGCTACACCTTC.

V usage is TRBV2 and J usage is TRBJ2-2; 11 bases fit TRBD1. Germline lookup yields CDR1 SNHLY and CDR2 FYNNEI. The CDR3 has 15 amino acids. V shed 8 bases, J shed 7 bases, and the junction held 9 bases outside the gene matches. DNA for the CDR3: TGTGCCAGCTCCCCGGGACAGGGGGGCAGCGGGGAGCTGTTTTTT. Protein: CASSPGQGGSGELFF.